This T cell receptor (beta chain) stems from a study of beta chain features in type 1 diabetes. Study outcomes and limitations: An over-representation of cells with high TCR expression could result from cDNA sequencing.

The authors obtained over 98% purity in all sorted populations. The entirety of the isolated RNA underwent reverse transcription, so expressed TCRB transcripts were sequenced. This table comes from immunoSEQ multiplex PCR, and its TCRdb copy is limited to in-frame clones, with some not included. The table includes over 150,000 clones, 7.5% to 10% detected once. As for this clone: Its matching antigen is unknown.

The sample taken for sequencing was central memory CD4+ T cells from blood. The origin of this receptor is a man aged 18 to 30 in good health.

CDR3 sequence (DNA): TGTGCCAGCAGGCCGGGGGGAAGCTCCTACAATGAGCAGTTCTTC. Translated: CASRPGGSSYNEQFF. This rearrangement joins TRBV7-2 to TRBJ2-1, with TRBD2 matching over 7 bases. Germline-derived CDR1 and CDR2 are SGHTA and FQGNSA. This CDR3 spans 15 amino acids. Trimming at V came to 6 bases and at J to 0 bases, leaving 5 bases not matched to a gene.